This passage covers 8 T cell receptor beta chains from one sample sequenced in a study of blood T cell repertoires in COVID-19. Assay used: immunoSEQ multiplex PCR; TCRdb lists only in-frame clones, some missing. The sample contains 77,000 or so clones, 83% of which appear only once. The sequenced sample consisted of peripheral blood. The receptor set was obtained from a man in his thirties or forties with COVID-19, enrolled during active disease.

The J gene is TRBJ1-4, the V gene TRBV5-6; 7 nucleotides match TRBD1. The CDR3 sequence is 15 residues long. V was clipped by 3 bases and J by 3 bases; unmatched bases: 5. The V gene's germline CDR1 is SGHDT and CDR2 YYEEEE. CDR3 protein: CASSSGQEANEKLFF. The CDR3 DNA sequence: TGTGCCAGCAGCTCCGGACAGGAGGCTAATGAAAAACTGTTTTTT. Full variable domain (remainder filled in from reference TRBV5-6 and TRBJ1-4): DAGVTQSPTHLIKTRGQQVTLRCSPKSGHDTVSWYQQALGQGPQFIFQYYEEEERQRGNFPDRFSGHQFPNYSSELNVNALLLGDSALYLCASSSGQEANEKLFFGSGTQLSVL.

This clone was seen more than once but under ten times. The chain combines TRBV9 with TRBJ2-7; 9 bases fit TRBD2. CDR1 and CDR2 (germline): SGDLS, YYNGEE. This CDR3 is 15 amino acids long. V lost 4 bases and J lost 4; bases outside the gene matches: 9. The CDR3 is CASSPRGGTTYEQYF. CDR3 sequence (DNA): TGTGCCAGCAGCCCGCGGGGGGGCACTACTTACGAGCAGTACTTC.

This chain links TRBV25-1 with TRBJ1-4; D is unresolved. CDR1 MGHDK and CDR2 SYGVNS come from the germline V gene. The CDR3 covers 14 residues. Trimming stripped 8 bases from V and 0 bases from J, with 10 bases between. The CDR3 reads CASSRLSTNEKLFF. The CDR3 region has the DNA TGTGCCAGCTCCAGGCTGTCAACTAATGAAAAACTGTTTTTT.

This CDR3 is CASSLGRGMNTEAFF. As DNA, the CDR3 is TGCGCCAGCAGCTTGGGTCGGGGGATGAACACTGAAGCTTTCTTT. V is TRBV5-1 and J is TRBJ1-1, with D tentatively TRBD1 (5 bases). This CDR3 has 15 amino acids. Between the trimmed V and J ends, which lost 0 bases and 0 bases, there was a span of 9 bases. Germline CDR1 and CDR2: SGHRS and YFSETQ. Variable domain in full (rest from reference TRBV5-1 and TRBJ1-1): KAGVTQTPRYLIKTRGQQVTLSCSPISGHRSVSWYQQTPGQGLQFLFEYFSETQRNKGNFPGRFSGRQFSNSRSEMNVSTLELGDSALYLCASSLGRGMNTEAFFGQGTRLTVV.

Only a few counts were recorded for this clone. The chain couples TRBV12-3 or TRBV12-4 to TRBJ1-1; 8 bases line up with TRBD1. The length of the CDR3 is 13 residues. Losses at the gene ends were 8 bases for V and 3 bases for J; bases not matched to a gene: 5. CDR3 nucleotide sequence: TGTGCCAGCGCTACGACAGGGGACACTGAAGCTTTCTTT. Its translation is CASATTGDTEAFF.

The CDR3 region is CASSHPTSGGANTGELFF. CDR3 coding DNA: TGCGCCAGCAGCCACCCGACTAGCGGGGGCGCGAACACCGGGGAGCTGTTTTTT. This chain joins TRBV4-1 and TRBJ2-2; 12 positions match TRBD2. V gave up 3 bases and J gave up 0 bases; unmatched junction bases: 5. The germline V gene encodes CDR1 MGHRA and CDR2 YSYEKL. There are 18 residues in the CDR3.

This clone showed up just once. The CDR3 loop is CASSLARDQPQHF. Here the CDR3 DNA reads TGTGCCAGCAGCTTAGCGCGGGACCAGCCCCAGCATTTT. This chain connects TRBV7-2 to TRBJ1-5; tentatively, D is TRBD1 (5 bases). With 0 bases removed from V and 7 bases from J, the gap between germline ends came to 7 bases. The CDR3 spans 13 residues. Looked up from germline, CDR1 is SGHTA and CDR2 is FQGNSA.

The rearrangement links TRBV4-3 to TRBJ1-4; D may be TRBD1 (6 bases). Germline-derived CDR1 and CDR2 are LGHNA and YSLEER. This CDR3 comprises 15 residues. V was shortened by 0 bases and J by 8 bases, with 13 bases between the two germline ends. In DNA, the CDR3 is TGCGCCAGCAGCCAAGAACGGGGTAGGGGGGAAAAACTGTTTTTT. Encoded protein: CASSQERGRGEKLFF.